This TCR beta chain was sequenced for a study of blood T cell repertoires in COVID-19. Overall study: Both acute and convalescent COVID-19 samples were obtained from the United States, Italy and Spain. Sources were T cells, B-cell-depleted T cells, or PBMCs; the material itself was cDNA or gDNA.

TCRdb's table, derived via immunoSEQ multiplex PCR, lists solely in-frame clones and lacks some. Of 150,000 to 200,000 clones in the sample, over 75% were seen once. Germline V lookup: CDR1 SGHNT, CDR2 YYREEE (reference sequence). The CDR3 extends over 15 amino acids. With 4 bases clipped from V and 3 bases from J, the junction kept 6 bases outside the gene matches. The sequence derives from a man aged 80 or over with COVID-19, enrolled during active disease. V is TRBV5-4 and J is TRBJ2-2, with TRBD1 identical over 7 bases. What was sequenced was peripheral blood. CDR3: CASSADRAYTGELFF. The CDR3 nucleotides are TGTGCCAGCAGCGCCGACAGGGCTTACACCGGGGAGCTGTTTTTT.